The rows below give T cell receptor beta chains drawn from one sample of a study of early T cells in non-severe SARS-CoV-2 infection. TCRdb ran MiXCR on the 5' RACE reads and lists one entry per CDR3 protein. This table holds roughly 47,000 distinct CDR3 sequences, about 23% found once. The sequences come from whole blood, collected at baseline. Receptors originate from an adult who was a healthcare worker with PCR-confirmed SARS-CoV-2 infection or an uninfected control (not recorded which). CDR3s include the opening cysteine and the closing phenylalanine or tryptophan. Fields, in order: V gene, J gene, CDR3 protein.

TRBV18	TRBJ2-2	CASSPRSGGPNTGELFF
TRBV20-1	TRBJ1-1	CSARPTSGNLMNTEAFF
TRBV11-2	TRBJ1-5	CASSPRGIGNQPQHF
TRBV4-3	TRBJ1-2	CASSQEIAPSNYGYTF
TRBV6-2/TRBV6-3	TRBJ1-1	CASIRQGNTEAFF
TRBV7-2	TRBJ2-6	CASSFSSGANVLTF
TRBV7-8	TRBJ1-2	CASSLARDSANYGYTF
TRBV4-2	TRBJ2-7	CASSQEWTGVEQYF
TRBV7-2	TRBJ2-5	CASSRGTGISQETQYF
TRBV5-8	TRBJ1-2	CASSPPSGGVYGYTF
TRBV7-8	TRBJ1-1	CASSLLAGNTEAFF
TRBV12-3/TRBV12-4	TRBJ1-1	CASSPDRTEAFF
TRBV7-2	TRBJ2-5	CASSAGTGRKTQYF
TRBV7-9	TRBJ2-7	CASSPHLTGKADFYEQYF
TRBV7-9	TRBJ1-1	CASSSGGQANTEAFF
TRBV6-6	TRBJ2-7	CASSGPGQGNEQYF
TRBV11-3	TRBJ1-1	CASSLNRGNTEAFF
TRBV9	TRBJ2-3	CASSVRSGSEADTQYF
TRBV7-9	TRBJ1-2	CASSGTLANYGYTF
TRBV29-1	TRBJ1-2	CSVDVARDGYTF
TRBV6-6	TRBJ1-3	CASSYSDRRVGNTIYF
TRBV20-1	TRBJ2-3	CSARMPDTQYF
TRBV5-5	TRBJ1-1	CASSFRGGAGEAFF
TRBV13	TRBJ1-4	CASSLGGDGKLFF
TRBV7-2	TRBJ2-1	CASSLGLAGGQFF
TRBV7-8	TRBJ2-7	CASSPAVTGGAGEQYF
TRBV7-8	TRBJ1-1	CASSLAQLQNTEAFF
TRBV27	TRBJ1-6	CASRWGALGSPLHF
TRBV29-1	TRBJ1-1	CSVEAGRGNTEAFF
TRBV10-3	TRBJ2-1	CASGTSEYNEQFF
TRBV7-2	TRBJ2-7	CASSLKSNYEQYF
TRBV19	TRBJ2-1	CASSILSGANNEQFF
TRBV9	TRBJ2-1	CASSVEGGPYNEQFF
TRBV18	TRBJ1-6	CASSPNPGPHNSPLHF
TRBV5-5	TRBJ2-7	CASSLETYEQYF
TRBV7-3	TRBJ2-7	CASSPPGTGSYEQYF
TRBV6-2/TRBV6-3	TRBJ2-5	CASSLTSRETQYF
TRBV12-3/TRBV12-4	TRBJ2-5	CASSSTSLGETQYF
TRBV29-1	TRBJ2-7	CSVVHYEQYF
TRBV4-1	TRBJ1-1	CASSQEILNTEAFF
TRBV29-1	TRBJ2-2	CSVPDLTGELFF
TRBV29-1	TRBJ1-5	CSARDGEGNQPQHF
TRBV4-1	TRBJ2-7	CASSFGTEEYEQYF
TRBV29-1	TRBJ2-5	CSVGVQVETQYF
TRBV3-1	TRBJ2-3	CASSQRTGLSTDTQYF
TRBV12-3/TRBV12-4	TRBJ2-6	CASRQTGANVLTF
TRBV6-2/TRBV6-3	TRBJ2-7	CASSYYSRVTYEQYF
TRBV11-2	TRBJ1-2	CASSSTRTFYGYTF
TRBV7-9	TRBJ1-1	CASSPRSGAEAFF
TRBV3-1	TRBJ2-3	CASSQEVDTQYF
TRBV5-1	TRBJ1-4	CASSFTGQTNEKLFF
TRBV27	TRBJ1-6	CASSLSGGNSPLHF
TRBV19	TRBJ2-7	CASSIDHAYEQYF
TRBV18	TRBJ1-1	CASSPGTANTEAFF
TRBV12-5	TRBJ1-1	CASGLDRGPGTEAFF
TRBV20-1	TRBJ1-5	CSARAYRTGPSNQPQHF
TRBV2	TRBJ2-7	CASSETRAGEQYF
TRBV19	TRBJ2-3	CASSETRTREAQYF
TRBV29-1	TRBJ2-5	CSVSEAQETQYF
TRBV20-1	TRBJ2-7	CSASRARSYEQYF